This T cell receptor (beta chain) emerged from a study of T cell changes during pregnancy in multiple sclerosis (dated by TCRdb to between 2018 and 2021). The study in broad terms: The study looked at changes in the T cell repertoire across pregnancy in women with multiple sclerosis.

As regards this clone: This clone's antigen is unknown. Per-base qualities were not stored, and no clone one base away is much larger.

The library was prepared using the immunoSEQ multiplex PCR assay. This is the immuneACCESS table as TCRdb keeps it, with only in-frame sequences that have V and J called. A part of the clones is gone; compared with another copy, unresolved V genes explain less than half, and the rest is unexplained. Recorded for this sample are around 71,000 clones; over 85% of them occurred a single time. The ten largest clones add up to roughly 1.2% of the sample. Sequences SGHTS (CDR1) and YDEGEE (CDR2) are obtained from the germline V gene. Germline trimming amounts to 3 bases on V and 5 bases on J, with 3 as the count of junction bases outside the gene matches. From cysteine to phenylalanine, the CDR3 is 13 amino acids long. The kept DNA is CDR3 alone, 39 bases in frame from the first base.

The sequence was obtained from a female donor with multiple sclerosis, enrolled in a pregnancy study. The specimen was peripheral blood, collected in the third trimester of pregnancy. The rearrangement joined TRBV5-8 to TRBJ2-5; the central 8 bases match TRBD1. The DNA sequence is as follows: TGTGCCAGCAGCTGGAACAGGGGGGAGACCCAGTACTTC. This is translated as CASSWNRGETQYF.